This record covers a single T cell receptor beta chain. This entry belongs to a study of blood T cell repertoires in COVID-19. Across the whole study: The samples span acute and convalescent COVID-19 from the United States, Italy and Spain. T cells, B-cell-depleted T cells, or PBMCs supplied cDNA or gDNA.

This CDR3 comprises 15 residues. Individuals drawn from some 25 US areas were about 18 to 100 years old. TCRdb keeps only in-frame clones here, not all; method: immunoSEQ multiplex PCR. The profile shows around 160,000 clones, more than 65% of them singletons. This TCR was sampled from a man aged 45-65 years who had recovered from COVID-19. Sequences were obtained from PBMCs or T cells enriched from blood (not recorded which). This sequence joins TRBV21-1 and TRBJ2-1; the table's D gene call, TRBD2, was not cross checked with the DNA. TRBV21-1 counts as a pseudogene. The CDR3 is CASSKCGLVHNEQFF. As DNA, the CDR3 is TGTGCCAGCAGCAAATGTGGACTAGTCCACAATGAGCAGTTCTTC.